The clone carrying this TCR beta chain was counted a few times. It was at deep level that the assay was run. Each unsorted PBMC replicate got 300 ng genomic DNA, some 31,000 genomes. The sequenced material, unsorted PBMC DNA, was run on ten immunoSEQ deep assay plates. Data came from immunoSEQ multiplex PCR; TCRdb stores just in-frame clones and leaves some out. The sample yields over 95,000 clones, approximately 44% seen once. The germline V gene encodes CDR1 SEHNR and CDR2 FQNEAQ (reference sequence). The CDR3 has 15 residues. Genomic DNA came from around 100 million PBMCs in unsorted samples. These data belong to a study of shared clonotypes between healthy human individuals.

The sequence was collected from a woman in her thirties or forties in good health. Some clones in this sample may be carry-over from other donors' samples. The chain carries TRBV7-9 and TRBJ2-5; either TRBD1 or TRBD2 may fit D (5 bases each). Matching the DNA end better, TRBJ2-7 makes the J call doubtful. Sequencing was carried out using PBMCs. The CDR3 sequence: CASSLVRAGTYEQYF. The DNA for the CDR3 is TGTGCCAGCAGCTTAGTTCGGGCAGGGACGTACGAGCAGTACTTC.